This T cell receptor (beta chain) was captured in a study of blood T cell repertoires in COVID-19 (dated by TCRdb to the early 2020s). For the wider study: Collaborator samples came from the United States, Italy and Spain and covered acute and convalescent phases of COVID-19. The prospective study material was composed of cDNA or gDNA derived from T cells, B-cell-depleted T cells, or PBMCs. The dataset comprised deeply sampled blood TCRbeta repertoires from subjects exposed to, actively infected with, or recovered from COVID-19. The repertoires were released in a freely available public database intended as a resource for research on the immune response to SARS-CoV-2. Samples came from the ongoing ImmuneRACE study (first 160 participants) plus 1,254 subjects from 6 global collaborators. A de-identified subject ID, COVID-19 status, age in years and sex were almost always included in the sample metadata. HLA class I and class II types, where available, came from metadata supplied by the sample provider rather than from assay-based typing.

V lost 3 bases and J lost 4 bases, and the count of bases not matched to a germline gene is 6. The germline V gene (reference sequence) provides CDR1 LGHDT and CDR2 YNNKEL. The CDR3 holds 16 amino acids from the cysteine to the phenylalanine. Left in the record is the CDR3 DNA by itself, 48 bases read in frame from the first base. The collaborating institutions used their own protocols to collect whole blood in K2EDTA tubes. For TCRbeta analysis, collaborators shipped samples in one of three forms: frozen whole blood, isolated PBMCs, or DNA extracted from either of those sample types. Here is what the overall study found, with its caveats: The amount of clinical and demographic metadata varied by source and participant and was provided uncurated.

TCRbeta CDR3 regions were amplified from genomic DNA using the immunoSEQ Assay, a bias-controlled multiplex PCR. Concerning the study's data processing: The number of nucleated cells in each sample was estimated by amplification of reference gene primers within the assay. To quantify the absolute abundance of each unique TCRbeta CDR3 rearrangement, sequence reads were collapsed and filtered. For each sample, productive Simpson clonality was calculated as the square root of Simpson's diversity index over productive rearrangements. In TCRdb, the immuneACCESS table is reduced to in-frame sequences with V and J assigned. These tables do not hold every clone; where another copy was compared, an unresolved V gene accounts for under half, and the others remain unexplained. The V and J calls and the clone size are those of that table, but D and trimming were determined from the DNA. The sample yields some 40,000 clones; approximately 90% were counted once. The ten largest clones add up to around 2% of the sample.

For this clone: Its cognate antigen has yet to be identified. No base qualities exist here, and no much larger clone lies one base off it.

This receptor was obtained from a human donor in a cohort sampled during active COVID-19. This sequence uses TRBV3-1 (or the pseudogene TRBV3-2) and TRBJ1-6; 7 bases in the junction line up with TRBD1. The sequenced sample was peripheral blood. CDR3 reads: CASSHRSRGYNSPLHF. The sequenced DNA: TGTGCCAGCAGCCATAGGAGCAGGGGGTATAATTCACCCCTCCACTTT.